Listed below are T cell receptor beta chains from one sample, sequenced in a study of T cell changes during pregnancy in multiple sclerosis. The method was immunoSEQ multiplex PCR; TCRdb's version includes in-frame clones alone and lacks a portion of them. The top ten hold 1% to 1.5% of the sample, which has 50,000 to 75,000 clones, roughly 91% seen once. This specimen was peripheral blood, taken after pregnancy. Source of these receptors: a female donor in good health, enrolled as a control in a pregnancy study. CDR3s include the opening cysteine and the closing phenylalanine or tryptophan. D genes are given only for firm matches. Size tells how often a clone was seen (once, few, many) or the class of an expanded clone, and some rows leave it out.

v_gene: TRBV6-1
j_gene: TRBJ2-7
d_gene: TRBD1
abundance: .
len: 17
CDR3nt: TGTGCCAGCAGTGAAGCGCTCCCCGGGGCAGGGGGTCACGAGCAGTACTTC
CDR3aa: CASSEALPGAGGHEQYF

v_gene: TRBV9
j_gene: TRBJ2-1
d_gene: .
abundance: .
len: 14
CDR3nt: TGTGCCAGCAGCGCACCGACTGGGAGCAATGAGCAGTTCTTC
CDR3aa: CASSAPTGSNEQFF

v_gene: TRBV18
j_gene: TRBJ1-1
d_gene: TRBD1
abundance: .
len: 15
CDR3nt: TGTGCCAGCTCACGGACAGGGGCGCTGAACACTGAAGCTTTCTTT
CDR3aa: CASSRTGALNTEAFF

v_gene: TRBV5-5
j_gene: TRBJ2-2
d_gene: TRBD1
abundance: .
len: 15
CDR3nt: TGTGCCAGCAGATCTACAGGGGCGAGCACCGGGGAGCTGTTTTTT
CDR3aa: CASRSTGASTGELFF

v_gene: TRBV21-1
j_gene: TRBJ2-2
d_gene: .
abundance: .
len: 14
CDR3nt: TGTGCCAGCAGCAAAGGCGGGCATTCCGGGGAGCTGTTTTTT
CDR3aa: CASSKGGHSGELFF

v_gene: TRBV30
j_gene: TRBJ1-1
d_gene: .
abundance: few
len: 14
CDR3nt: TGTGCCTGGAGTGGGCGGCCTATGAACACTGAAGCTTTCTTT
CDR3aa: CAWSGRPMNTEAFF

v_gene: TRBV7-8
j_gene: TRBJ2-1
d_gene: TRBD1
abundance: once
len: 18
CDR3nt: TGTGCCAGCAGGAAATCATTGGGACAGGGACGTTCCTACAATGAGCAGTTCTTC
CDR3aa: CASRKSLGQGRSYNEQFF

v_gene: TRBV19
j_gene: TRBJ1-2
d_gene: TRBD1
abundance: .
len: 17
CDR3nt: TGTGCCAGTAGTACAGACAGGGACATTCCCTCCGCTTATGGCTACACCTTC
CDR3aa: CASSTDRDIPSAYGYTF

v_gene: TRBV19
j_gene: TRBJ1-1
d_gene: .
abundance: .
len: 16
CDR3nt: TGTGCCAGTAGTATAATTCGCGGGGGCGCAGGCACTGAAGCTTTCTTT
CDR3aa: CASSIIRGGAGTEAFF

v_gene: TRBV7-3
j_gene: TRBJ1-3
d_gene: .
abundance: .
len: 13
CDR3nt: TGTGCCAGCAGCTTAGACAGCAGAAACACCATATATTTT
CDR3aa: CASSLDSRNTIYF

v_gene: TRBV7-2
j_gene: TRBJ1-6
d_gene: .
abundance: .
len: 16
CDR3nt: TGTGCCAGCAGCCCAGGGCAGAGCTCCTATAATTCACCCCTCCACTTT
CDR3aa: CASSPGQSSYNSPLHF

v_gene: TRBV7-9
j_gene: TRBJ1-3
d_gene: .
abundance: .
len: 16
CDR3nt: TGTGCCAGCAGCTTAGAGAGAGGGCGCTCTGGAAACACCATATATTTT
CDR3aa: CASSLERGRSGNTIYF

v_gene: TRBV7-2
j_gene: TRBJ1-3
d_gene: TRBD1
abundance: .
len: 16
CDR3nt: TGTGCCAGCAGCCTAGTAGGGACAGGGGGCGAAAACACCATATATTTT
CDR3aa: CASSLVGTGGENTIYF

v_gene: TRBV19
j_gene: TRBJ1-2
d_gene: .
abundance: .
len: 16
CDR3nt: TGTGCCAGTAGTCGAGGGGGAGCCAGGACGACCTATGGCTACACCTTC
CDR3aa: CASSRGGARTTYGYTF

v_gene: TRBV27
j_gene: TRBJ2-2
d_gene: TRBD1
abundance: .
len: 15
CDR3nt: TGTGCCAGCAGTTTACAGGGGGCTGTACCGGGGGAGCTGTTTTTT
CDR3aa: CASSLQGAVPGELFF

v_gene: TRBV10-3
j_gene: TRBJ1-5
d_gene: .
abundance: .
len: 15
CDR3nt: TGTGCCATCAGTGATCGAGCAGGGGGCAATCAGCCCCAGCATTTT
CDR3aa: CAISDRAGGNQPQHF

v_gene: TRBV6-1
j_gene: TRBJ2-7
d_gene: TRBD1
abundance: .
len: 15
CDR3nt: TGTGCCAGCAGTGAACGGACAGGATATTCCTACGAGCAGTACTTC
CDR3aa: CASSERTGYSYEQYF

v_gene: TRBV29-1
j_gene: TRBJ1-2
d_gene: TRBD1
abundance: .
len: 17
CDR3nt: TGCAGCGCCGTTATAGCCGGACGACAGGGGGCGAGCGGTGGCTACACCTTC
CDR3aa: CSAVIAGRQGASGGYTF

v_gene: TRBV29-1
j_gene: TRBJ2-1
d_gene: .
abundance: .
len: 16
CDR3nt: TGCAGCGGTGATAATCGGACCGGGACATATTACAATGAGCAGTTCTTC
CDR3aa: CSGDNRTGTYYNEQFF

v_gene: TRBV19
j_gene: TRBJ2-5
d_gene: TRBD2
abundance: .
len: 13
CDR3nt: TGTGCCAGTACCTTGGGGGGGACAGAGACCCAGTACTTC
CDR3aa: CASTLGGTETQYF

v_gene: TRBV5-5
j_gene: TRBJ2-7
d_gene: .
abundance: .
len: 13
CDR3nt: TGTGCCAGCAGCTTTCGGGAAGGCTACGAGCAGTACTTC
CDR3aa: CASSFREGYEQYF

v_gene: TRBV19
j_gene: TRBJ1-6
d_gene: .
abundance: .
len: 13
CDR3nt: TGTGCCAGTAGTGGGACAAATAATTCACCCCTCCACTTT
CDR3aa: CASSGTNNSPLHF

v_gene: TRBV11-3
j_gene: TRBJ2-3
d_gene: TRBD2
abundance: .
len: 14
CDR3nt: TGTGCCAGCAGCTTAGGCGGGGGGACAGATACGCAGTATTTT
CDR3aa: CASSLGGGTDTQYF

v_gene: TRBV5-6
j_gene: TRBJ2-2
d_gene: .
abundance: .
len: 15
CDR3nt: TGTGCCAGCAGCTTGGTGGGCAGGGGAACCGGGGAGCTGTTTTTT
CDR3aa: CASSLVGRGTGELFF

v_gene: TRBV18
j_gene: TRBJ1-2
d_gene: TRBD1
abundance: few
len: 17
CDR3nt: TGTGCCAGCTCACCAAGGGACAGGGGATTGTCTAACTATGGCTACACCTTC
CDR3aa: CASSPRDRGLSNYGYTF

v_gene: TRBV19
j_gene: TRBJ1-6
d_gene: TRBD1
abundance: .
len: 16
CDR3nt: TGTGCCAGTAGTAGGTTAGATGGGGACAGAAATTCACCCCTCCACTTT
CDR3aa: CASSRLDGDRNSPLHF

v_gene: TRBV11-2
j_gene: TRBJ2-5
d_gene: TRBD1
abundance: once
len: 14
CDR3nt: TGTGCCAGCAGCCCGAGAACAGGGGAAGAGACCCAGTACTTC
CDR3aa: CASSPRTGEETQYF

v_gene: TRBV11-1
j_gene: TRBJ2-6
d_gene: .
abundance: once
len: 16
CDR3nt: TGTGCCAGCAGCTTAGGGGACACCGCGGGGGCCAACGTCCTGACTTTC
CDR3aa: CASSLGDTAGANVLTF

v_gene: TRBV6-1
j_gene: TRBJ1-5
d_gene: .
abundance: .
len: 12
CDR3nt: TGTGCCAGCGTCTACGGAGATCAGCCCCAGCATTTT
CDR3aa: CASVYGDQPQHF